This T cell receptor (beta chain) was captured by sequencing in a study of blood T cells in healthy people across ages. Study-wide points: Unsorted PBMCs prevented conclusive naive versus antigen-experienced comparison.

V was trimmed by 0 bases and J by 3 bases, leaving 6 bases between them. Germline V lookup: CDR1 SQVTM, CDR2 ANQGSEA. This CDR3 has 12 residues. This clonotype showed up just a few times. Its target is not known. A J-beta primer mix and a sample-barcoded 5' primer were used in a second PCR of roughly 6 to 12 cycles. Using its own MiXCR run on the 5' RACE reads, TCRdb lists one record per CDR3 protein. The sample contains around 990,000 distinct CDR3 sequences, approximately 26% of which appear only once. This sample was shared with a second study, whose subject was T cells of mothers and their children.

V gene TRBV29-1 combines with J gene TRBJ2-7, with D possibly being TRBD1 or TRBD2 (5 bases each). Sequenced: blood. The TCR comes from a girl aged 2-10 years in good health. The CDR3 protein is CSVEDGGYEQYF. CDR3 in DNA: TGCAGCGTTGAAGATGGGGGCTACGAGCAGTACTTC.